The present T cell receptor (beta chain) was sequenced within a study of CD8 T cells in Susac syndrome. Study-level background: Susac syndrome patients were untreated, on corticosteroids with some adding intravenous immunoglobulin, or on intravenous immunoglobulin only.

The RNA, about 0.5 to 1 ug, was put through reverse transcription using random hexamers. TCRdb redid the calling of the immunoSEQ multiplex PCR reads with MiXCR, one entry per CDR3 protein. The repertoire includes about 240,000 distinct CDR3 sequences, almost 97% of them detected once, and roughly 0.1% sits in the top ten. In regard to this clonotype: What it binds is unknown.

The study sequenced TCR beta in blood CD8+ and CD4+ T cells. In Susac syndrome patients, recently defined diagnostic criteria for definite or probable disease were met. Germline CDR1 GTSNPN, CDR2 SVGIG (reference sequence). V lost 4 bases, J lost 0 bases, and 9 bases lay in between. The CDR3 contains 13 residues. Study-wide findings and caveats: The authors acknowledged that their TCR sequencing and HLA analysis involved a relatively small number of individuals.

This chain connects TRBV30 to TRBJ1-2; TRBD1 might be the D (5 bases). Sequences were obtained from CD4+ T cells from PBMCs. This clonotype was sampled from a human donor with Susac syndrome. CDR3 region: CAWIMGPNYGYTF. The CDR3 bases are TGTGCCTGGATCATGGGGCCTAACTATGGCTACACCTTC. Together with reference TRBV30 and TRBJ1-2, the CDR3 gives the full variable domain: SQTIHQWPATLVQPVGSPLSLECTVEGTSNPNLYWYRQAAGRGLQLLFYSVGIGQISSEVPQNLSASRPQDRQFILSSKKLLLSDSGFYLCAWIMGPNYGYTFGSGTRLTVV.